The 27 T cell receptor beta chains presented below share a single source sample, sequenced in a study of human T cells and chemical hapten exposure. TCRdb re-called the RACE reads with MiXCR, one entry per CDR3 protein. The table lists 80,000 to 100,000 distinct CDR3 sequences, 11% of them singletons, with around 1% in the top ten. This sample's time point: patch test 3, about 24 weeks after DPC sensitization. Treatment of the sample: therapeutic diphenylcyclopropenone sensitization with weekly scalp DPC. The sequences come from whole blood, collected in connection with sensitization to the hapten diphenylcyclopropenone (DPC). All receptors derive from a woman aged 25 to 39 with alopecia areata. Some clones in this sample may be carry-over from other donors' samples.

V and J are TRBV6-2 or TRBV6-3 and TRBJ1-2; TRBD1 aligns across 9 bases. The V and J ends lost 4 bases and 4 bases, in that order; junction bases with no gene match: 1. The length of the CDR3 is 13 residues. Germline values: CDR1 MNHEY, CDR2 SVGEGT. In DNA, the CDR3 is TGTGCCAGCAGTTGGGACAGGGCCTATGGCTACACCTTC. It yields the protein CASSWDRAYGYTF.

There are many counts of this clonotype. This chain links TRBV28 with TRBJ2-1, with 7 nucleotides matching TRBD1. J gave up 4 bases and V 6 bases, and 9 bases lay outside the gene matches. Germline assignment: CDR1 MDHEN and CDR2 SYDVKM. The CDR3 sequence is 15 residues long. CDR3 in amino acids: CASSSTGTEYNEQFF. CDR3 DNA: TGTGCCAGCAGCTCAACCGGGACAGAGTACAATGAGCAGTTCTTC.

This clonotype was counted at least ten times. The chain links TRBV2 to TRBJ2-1, with TRBD2 matching over 16 bases. V dropped 4 bases and J dropped 10; count of bases not matched to a gene: 7. The CDR3 is 16 residues long. The germline CDR1 and CDR2 sequences are SNHLY and FYNNEI. This CDR3 is CASSAGLAGGPVEQFF. The CDR3 DNA reads as TGTGCCAGCAGTGCGGGACTAGCGGGGGGGCCTGTGGAGCAGTTCTTC.

This clonotype was counted only a few times. The rearrangement uses TRBV19 and TRBJ2-6, with D hard to call. CDR1 and CDR2 (germline): LNHDA, SQIVND (reference sequence). Trimming took 5 bases from V and 4 from J, leaving 15 bases between them. The CDR3 length is 16 residues. CDR3 DNA sequence: TGTGCCAGTAGTCCCTCCCTTAGCTCCGGGGCCAACGTCCTGACTTTC. Protein sequence: CASSPSLSSGANVLTF.

V gene TRBV28 combines with J gene TRBJ1-5; 8 bases align to TRBD1. The germline CDR1 and CDR2 sequences are MDHEN and SYDVKM. V shed 3 bases, J shed 6 bases, and the junction held 10 bases outside the gene matches. The CDR3 has 16 amino acids. CDR3 sequence (DNA): TGTGCCAGCAGTTTCAGGGGGCCGGTAATGGGTCAGCCCCAGCATTTT. This codes for CASSFRGPVMGQPQHF. Variable domain in full (rest from reference TRBV28 and TRBJ1-5): DVKVTQSSRYLVKRTGEKVFLECVQDMDHENMFWYRQDPGLGLRLIYFSYDVKMKEKGDIPEGYSVSREKKERFSLILESASTNQTSMYLCASSFRGPVMGQPQHFGDGTRLSIL.

In its sample, this clonotype was seen many times. The rearrangement links TRBV20-1 to TRBJ2-7, with TRBD2 matching 9 bases. CDR1 is DFQATT and CDR2 is SNEGSKA in the germline V gene (reference sequence). The CDR3 length is 14 residues. The ends lost 5 bases at V and 1 base at J; junction bases unmatched: 6. CDR3 in DNA: TGCAGTGCTTCCGGGACTAGCACTTCCTACGAGCAGTACGTC. Translation: CSASGTSTSYEQYV.

Many counts were recorded for this clonotype. The rearrangement joins TRBV5-1 to TRBJ2-5; D remains unclear. Germline V gives CDR1 SGHRS, CDR2 YFSETQ. Trimming took 1 base from V and 3 from J, leaving 7 bases between them. This CDR3 contains 13 residues. The CDR3 nucleotides are TGCGCCAGCAGCTTGATGCCCGAAGAGACCCAGTACTTC. Its protein is CASSLMPEETQYF.

The chain recombines TRBV28 with TRBJ2-1, with TRBD2 matching over 10 bases. The V gene end was trimmed by 6 bases and the J gene end by 9 bases; junction bases not matched to a gene: 11. The germline gives CDR1 MDHEN, CDR2 SYDVKM. The CDR3 spans 15 residues. The CDR3 DNA follows: TGTGCCAGCAGCAAAGCTAGCGGGAGCTTGCTTGAGCAGTTCTTC. The encoded protein is CASSKASGSLLEQFF.

This clonotype was counted at least ten times. The chain has TRBV7-9 and TRBJ1-1; D might be TRBD1 (6 bases). This CDR3 is 14 amino acids long. Germline CDR1 is SEHNR and CDR2 is FQNEAQ (reference sequence). The V gene lost 5 bases and the J gene lost 7 bases, with 17 bases spanning the gap. The CDR3 spells CASSQINQGIEAFF. CDR3 in DNA: TGTGCCAGCAGCCAGATCAATCAGGGGATTGAAGCTTTCTTT. The complete variable domain, with remaining parts taken from reference TRBV7-9 and TRBJ1-1, reads DTGVSQNPRHKITKRGQNVTFRCDPISEHNRLYWYRQTLGQGPEFLTYFQNEAQLEKSRLLSDRFSAERPKGSFSTLEIQRTEQGDSAMYLCASSQINQGIEAFFGQGTRLTVV.

This clonotype was counted a few times. The chain links TRBV9 to TRBJ2-7; D uncertain. Germline CDR1 reads SGDLS; CDR2 reads YYNGEE. CDR3 length: 13 residues. V lost 0 bases and J 7 bases, leaving 11 bases between the germline ends. The CDR3 DNA is TGTGCCAGCAGCGTAGGGGCAGAAGCGGAGCAGTACTTC. Translation gives CASSVGAEAEQYF.

This chain links TRBV7-2 with TRBJ1-4; no clear D gene. The CDR3 spans 17 residues. The V end lost 2 bases, the J end lost 4 bases, and 17 bases lay between the germline ends. The germline V gene has CDR1 SGHTA and CDR2 FQGNSA. The CDR3 nucleotides read TGTGCCAGCAGCTTACGGGCCCCGCTTCTCGTTAATGAAAAACTGTTTTTT. This gives the protein CASSLRAPLLVNEKLFF.

This clonotype occurred a few times. The chain uses TRBV6-5 and TRBJ1-6; D is possibly TRBD1 (6 bases). The V gene's germline CDR1 is MNHEY and CDR2 SVGAGI. The CDR3 covers 15 residues. Trimming removed 6 bases from V and 8 bases from J, with 17 bases in between. CDR3 nucleotide sequence: TGTGCCAGCAGGCGGGGGACACCTGGGCATTCACCCCTCCACTTT. Residues: CASRRGTPGHSPLHF.

There are a few counts of this clonotype. The chain has TRBV28 and TRBJ2-7, with TRBD2 as a possible D gene (5 bases). The CDR3 runs 14 residues. From germline, CDR1 is MDHEN and CDR2 SYDVKM. Trimming shortened V by 3 bases and J by 0 bases, and 9 bases separated the two germline ends. CDR3 sequence reads: CASSFPRDSYEQYF. Here the CDR3 DNA reads TGTGCCAGCAGTTTCCCGAGGGACTCCTACGAGCAGTACTTC. Using reference TRBV28 and TRBJ2-7 for the parts outside the CDR3, the full variable domain is DVKVTQSSRYLVKRTGEKVFLECVQDMDHENMFWYRQDPGLGLRLIYFSYDVKMKEKGDIPEGYSVSREKKERFSLILESASTNQTSMYLCASSFPRDSYEQYFGPGTRLTVT.

The chain is built from TRBV6-2 or TRBV6-3 and TRBJ2-7; TRBD1 matches at 9 bases. Per the germline V gene, CDR1 is MNHEY and CDR2 is SVGEGT. The CDR3 totals 14 residues. With 6 bases clipped from V and 3 bases from J, the junction kept 6 bases outside the gene matches. DNA for the CDR3: TGTGCCAGCAGAAGCGGACAGGGGAGCTACGAGCAGTACTTC. Amino acids: CASRSGQGSYEQYF.

The chain uses TRBV28 and TRBJ2-2, with a weak D call TRBD1 (6 bases). The CDR3 extends over 15 amino acids. From germline, CDR1 is MDHEN and CDR2 SYDVKM. V was pared by 7 bases and J by 6 bases, with 18 bases between. The DNA of the CDR3 is TGTGCCAGCAAAAGGGGGACCTCCCCGCCCGGGGAGCTGTTTTTT. Its protein product is CASKRGTSPPGELFF.

This clonotype appeared many times. This chain joins TRBV24-1 and TRBJ2-7; 7 nucleotides agree with TRBD2. The germline V gene encodes CDR1 KGHDR and CDR2 SFDVKD. The CDR3 consists of 15 residues. V lost 4 bases, J lost 2 bases, and 7 bases stayed unmatched. The CDR3 region has the DNA TGTGCCACCAGTGACTCTAGCGGAGGCCCCTACGAGCAGTACTTC. Protein sequence: CATSDSSGGPYEQYF.

The chain is built from TRBV4-3 and TRBJ2-3, with 12 nucleotides matching TRBD2. Trimming at V came to 0 bases and at J to 1 base, leaving 8 bases not matched to a gene. Germline V gene lookup returns CDR1 LGHNA and CDR2 YSLEER. The CDR3 loop spans 19 amino acids. CDR3 sequence (DNA): TGCGCCAGCAGCCAAGAAGTCCTAGCGGGAGGGCGACGCACAGATACGCAGTATTTT. The encoded protein is CASSQEVLAGGRRTDTQYF.

This clonotype was counted many times. This chain links TRBV18 with TRBJ2-1; 8 bases line up with TRBD1. The CDR3 extends over 15 amino acids. The germline V gene encodes CDR1 KGHSH and CDR2 LQKENI. Trimming removed 3 bases from V and 6 bases from J; junction bases left unmatched: 7. The CDR3 coding sequence is TGTGCCAGCTCACCGGTGACAGGGGTAGGCAATGAGCAGTTCTTC. Protein sequence: CASSPVTGVGNEQFF.

The rearrangement uses TRBV18 and TRBJ2-7; no firm D call. The CDR3 is 13 amino acids. Germline CDR1 is KGHSH and CDR2 is LQKENI. The V end lost 4 bases, the J end lost 0 bases, and 7 bases lay between the germline ends. The CDR3: CASSRTDSYEQYV. For the CDR3, the DNA is TGTGCCAGCTCACGAACCGACTCCTACGAGCAGTACGTC.

The rearrangement uses TRBV19 and TRBJ2-1, with no clear D. Trimming removed 3 bases from V and 2 bases from J, with 8 bases in between. CDR1 is LNHDA, CDR2 SQIVND, per germline (reference sequence). CDR3 size: 14 residues. The CDR3 reads CASSMMETYNEQFF. The CDR3 DNA is TGTGCCAGTAGTATGATGGAGACCTACAATGAGCAGTTCTTC.

The V and J genes are TRBV6-1 and TRBJ1-3; D not certain. The ends were cut back, 7 bases at V and 2 bases at J, with 18 bases in the middle. Germline CDR1 MNHNS, CDR2 SASEGT. This CDR3 contains 16 residues. The CDR3 region is CASTTTLMVPGNTIYF. CDR3 nucleotides: TGTGCCAGCACTACGACACTCATGGTACCTGGAAACACCATATATTTT.

This clonotype was seen at least ten times. This chain uses TRBV19 with TRBJ1-5, with D unclear. With 2 bases removed from V and 4 bases from J, the gap between germline ends came to 6 bases. Germline CDR1 is LNHDA and CDR2 is SQIVND (reference sequence). The CDR3 is 13 residues long. CDR3 amino acids: CASSILGNQPQHF. The CDR3 DNA reads TGTGCCAGTAGTATATTGGGTAATCAGCCCCAGCATTTT.

This clonotype was recorded at least ten times. J is TRBJ1-2 and V is TRBV6-1; tentatively, D is TRBD1 (5 bases). Per germline, CDR1 MNHNS and CDR2 SASEGT. CDR3 length: 14 residues. The germline V and J ends were trimmed by 5 bases and 4 bases, with 14 bases remaining between them. CDR3: CASSPGTAPYGYTF. CDR3 sequence (DNA): TGTGCCAGCAGTCCTGGGACCGCACCCTATGGCTACACCTTC.

This clonotype has a handful of counts. The rearrangement uses TRBV12-3 or TRBV12-4 and TRBJ2-3; a weak D match, TRBD1 (6 bases). Trimming took off 8 bases at V and 3 bases at J, with 12 bases between the two ends. CDR3 length equals 13 residues. The CDR3 region is CASEGVSTDTQYF. Written as DNA, the CDR3 is TGTGCCAGCGAGGGGGTTTCGACAGATACGCAGTATTTT.

V and J are TRBV5-6 and TRBJ2-1; D gene uncertain. Germline lookup yields CDR1 SGHDT and CDR2 YYEEEE. Trimming removed 2 bases at V and 5 bases at J, with 11 bases between. CDR3 size: 14 residues. CDR3 nucleotide sequence: TGTGCCAGCAGCTTATTAGGGTCTGACAATGAGCAGTTCTTC. This codes for CASSLLGSDNEQFF.

The chain recombines TRBV15 with TRBJ1-3; 8 positions match TRBD1. This CDR3 region has 16 residues. Germline trimming cut 4 bases from V and 5 bases from J; bases unmatched to any gene: 10. Germline V gene data show CDR1 as LNHNV and CDR2 as YYDKDF (reference sequence). This CDR3 is CATSTQDRGGRNTIYF. CDR3 nucleotide sequence: TGTGCCACCAGCACTCAAGACAGGGGTGGAAGAAACACCATATATTTT. The full variable domain, in which reference TRBV15 and TRBJ1-3 provide the parts outside the CDR3, is DAMVIQNPRYQVTQFGKPVTLSCSQTLNHNVMYWYQQKSSQAPKLLFHYYDKDFNNEADTPDNFQSRRPNTSFCFLDIRSPGLGDTAMYLCATSTQDRGGRNTIYFGEGSWLTVV.

Of note for this clonotype: With a much larger clone just one base away, this may be a read error. No conserved phenylalanine or tryptophan ends this CDR3, so it is likely a read error. This chain joins TRBV5-1 and TRBJ1-2, with D uncertain. The CDR3 consists of 14 residues. The V end was cut by 1 base, the J end by 5 bases, with 12 bases between. Germline V gives CDR1 SGHRS, CDR2 YFSETQ. Here the CDR3 DNA reads TGCGCCAGCAGCTTGACAAGTCATCAATATGGCTACACCTTA. This codes for CASSLTSHQYGYTL.